These T cell receptor beta chains were read from a single sample in a study of patients and donors after allogeneic stem cell transplantation. TCRdb reprocessed the RT-PCR reads with MiXCR, giving one entry per CDR3 protein. Among approximately 160,000 distinct CDR3 sequences listed, 30% were seen once. Material: blood, either unsorted or a sorted T cell fraction (not recorded which). The receptors were sampled from a human donor who was either an allogeneic HSCT recipient or a stem cell or donor lymphocyte infusion donor (not recorded which). It is not recorded whose cells these are; they may come from a transplant donor. Both conserved end residues are part of each CDR3. Each record gives: J gene, clone size, D gene, V gene, CDR3 protein, CDR3 DNA. A D gene is named only where the DNA matches it firmly. Clone size is not always given. Where it is, it says once, few, many or a class for expanded clones.

j_call: TRBJ2-7; clone_size: few; d_call: -; v_call: TRBV5-1; cdr3_aa: CASGDGHSYEQYF; cdr3_nt: TGCGCCAGCGGGGACGGCCACTCCTACGAGCAGTACTTC
j_call: TRBJ1-1; clone_size: -; d_call: -; v_call: TRBV7-9; cdr3_aa: CASSLPGSHTEAFF; cdr3_nt: TGTGCCAGCAGCTTACCAGGGTCTCACACTGAAGCTTTCTTT
j_call: TRBJ1-5; clone_size: -; d_call: TRBD1; v_call: TRBV4-3; cdr3_aa: CASSQGMGTGVGQPQHF; cdr3_nt: TGCGCCAGCAGCCAAGGGATGGGGACAGGGGTAGGTCAGCCCCAGCATTTT
j_call: TRBJ2-3; clone_size: -; d_call: -; v_call: TRBV10-3; cdr3_aa: CAIRGDGTDTQYF; cdr3_nt: TGTGCCATCAGAGGGGATGGCACAGATACGCAGTATTTT
j_call: TRBJ2-1; clone_size: few; d_call: TRBD2; v_call: TRBV7-3; cdr3_aa: CASSPQGGSNNEQFF; cdr3_nt: TGTGCCAGCAGCCCCCAGGGCGGGAGCAACAATGAGCAGTTCTTC
j_call: TRBJ2-5; clone_size: -; d_call: -; v_call: TRBV15; cdr3_aa: CATSRDGRGQETQYF; cdr3_nt: TGTGCCACCAGCAGAGATGGTAGAGGACAAGAGACCCAGTACTTC
j_call: TRBJ1-6; clone_size: many; d_call: TRBD1; v_call: TRBV12-3/TRBV12-4; cdr3_aa: CASTGQGNSPLHF; cdr3_nt: TGTGCCAGCACCGGACAGGGAAATTCACCCCTCCACTTT
j_call: TRBJ1-1; clone_size: -; d_call: -; v_call: TRBV20-1; cdr3_aa: CSATPRLGTEAFF; cdr3_nt: TGCAGTGCTACCCCAAGGTTAGGAACTGAAGCTTTCTTT
j_call: TRBJ2-3; clone_size: -; d_call: -; v_call: TRBV29-1; cdr3_aa: CSAISRGSLGDTQYF; cdr3_nt: TGCAGCGCCATCTCCAGGGGCAGCCTCGGAGATACGCAGTATTTT
j_call: TRBJ2-7; clone_size: few; d_call: TRBD1; v_call: TRBV28; cdr3_aa: CASSFPLWTGTYEQYF; cdr3_nt: TGTGCCAGCAGTTTTCCCCTCTGGACAGGGACCTACGAGCAGTACTTC
j_call: TRBJ2-7; clone_size: -; d_call: -; v_call: TRBV7-9; cdr3_aa: CASSSSIYPTGRNEQYF; cdr3_nt: TGTGCCAGCAGCTCCAGCATATATCCGACAGGGAGGAACGAGCAGTACTTC
j_call: TRBJ2-7; clone_size: few; d_call: -; v_call: TRBV3-1; cdr3_aa: CASSYPAGEQYF; cdr3_nt: TGTGCCAGCAGCTACCCGGCCGGCGAGCAGTACTTC